Presented here are 30 T cell receptor beta chains from one specimen sequenced in a study of beta chain features in type 1 diabetes. These TCRs' antigens remain unknown. Study conclusions and caveats: Researchers report that Type 1 diabetes patients had moderately but significantly shorter TCRB CDR3s across all four CD4+ subsets.

Expressed TCRB transcripts were sequenced after all isolated RNA was converted to cDNA. Only in-frame clones appear in the TCRdb table, and some are missing; sequencing was by immunoSEQ multiplex PCR. The table lists roughly 38,000 clones, 65% to 70% of them singletons. The sample consisted of Tregs from blood. These receptors came from a man aged 25 to 40 with type 1 diabetes. Some clones in this sample may be carry-over from other donors' samples.

About this clone: The junction does not match germline at one end; this may be a read error. The chain combines TRBV18 with TRBJ1-1; possibly TRBD1 for D (6 bases). Germline values: CDR1 KGHSH, CDR2 LQKENI. The CDR3 covers 15 residues. The DNA for the CDR3 is TGTGCCAGCTCAGCACCGGGGGGGCTTACTACTGAAGCTTTCTTT. Translated: CASSAPGGLTTEAFF.

The table lists this clone with a few counts. J is TRBJ2-1 and V is TRBV28; TRBD1 matches 11 bases. This CDR3 spans 13 amino acids. Per germline, CDR1 MDHEN and CDR2 SYDVKM. V was pared by 5 bases and J by 15 bases, with 9 bases of the junction left unmatched. As DNA, the CDR3 is TGTGCCAGCAGTAGTCTTGGACAGGGGGCGCCGTTCTTC. It yields the protein CASSSLGQGAPFF.

V gene TRBV11-2 combines with J gene TRBJ1-4, with 7 bases that match TRBD1. The V segment lost 0 bases and the J segment 0 bases; nucleotides outside the gene matches: 10. The CDR3 is made up of 19 amino acids. Germline V gene data show CDR1 as SGHAT and CDR2 as FQNNGV. The CDR3 protein is CASSLERDRILSTNEKLFF. CDR3 sequence (DNA): TGTGCCAGCAGCTTAGAGCGGGACAGAATATTATCAACTAATGAAAAACTGTTTTTT.

V is TRBV25-1 and J is TRBJ2-5; D is possibly TRBD1 (6 bases). From germline, CDR1 is MGHDK and CDR2 SYGVNS. Trimming shortened V by 5 bases and J by 7 bases, and 17 bases separated the two germline ends. The CDR3 has 14 residues. The CDR3, as DNA: TGTGCCAGCAGTCCCACAGGGTTGGTCGGGACCCAGTACTTC. It encodes CASSPTGLVGTQYF.

This clone showed up just a few times. The chain carries TRBV18 and TRBJ1-1; D not certain. Germline CDR1 reads KGHSH; CDR2 reads LQKENI. CDR3 length equals 14 residues. V gave up 0 bases and J gave up 1 base, with 6 bases separating them. CDR3 residues: CASSPPRGNTEAFF. CDR3 nucleotides: TGTGCCAGCTCACCACCGCGGGGGAACACTGAAGCTTTCTTT.

V and J are TRBV28 and TRBJ2-7; 10 bases are shared with TRBD2. Looked up from germline, CDR1 is MDHEN and CDR2 is SYDVKM. The V and J ends lost 3 bases and 3 bases, in that order; junction bases with no gene match: 8. CDR3 length equals 16 residues. The CDR3 loop reads CASSLVTSGDLYEQYF. In DNA, the CDR3 is TGTGCCAGCAGTTTGGTAACTAGCGGGGACCTCTACGAGCAGTACTTC.

The rearrangement uses TRBV7-9 and TRBJ1-2, with a weak D call TRBD1 (6 bases). This CDR3 region has 14 residues. Germline V gene sequence: CDR1 SEHNR, CDR2 FQNEAQ (reference sequence). Trimming left V 5 bases short and J 8 bases short, with 18 bases between. CDR3 coding DNA: TGTGCCAGCAGCACCCGAACAGGGCCCTCGGGCTACACCTTC. Its protein is CASSTRTGPSGYTF.

This chain uses TRBV7-2 with TRBJ2-7; tentative D call: TRBD1 (6 bases). From germline, CDR1 is SGHTA and CDR2 FQGNSA. The CDR3 covers 14 residues. V gave up 7 bases and J gave up 0 bases, with 13 bases separating them. This CDR3 is CASTKTGHSYEQYF. The CDR3, as DNA: TGTGCCAGCACCAAAACGGGACACTCCTACGAGCAGTACTTC.

This clone occurred a few times. The chain recombines TRBV7-9 with TRBJ2-7; tentative D call: TRBD1 (7 bases). Per the germline V gene, CDR1 is SEHNR and CDR2 is FQNEAQ (reference sequence). V shed 1 base and J shed 3 bases, with 13 bases lying between them. The CDR3 is 15 amino acids. CDR3 amino acids: CASSLGGDSSYEQYF. The CDR3 nucleotides read TGTGCCAGCAGCTTAGGGGGGGACAGCAGCTACGAGCAGTACTTC.

This clone has just a few counts. This sequence joins TRBV6-1 and TRBJ2-5, with D perhaps matching TRBD2 (6 bases). The CDR3 has 14 amino acids. Germline loops: CDR1 MNHNS, CDR2 SASEGT. V lost 6 bases to trimming and J lost 2 bases, with 13 bases between them. Written as DNA, the CDR3 is TGTGCCAGCAGCCCCATCCGGGAGCAAGAGACCCAGTACTTC. Its protein is CASSPIREQETQYF.

The chain couples TRBV7-2 to TRBJ2-3; TRBD2 might be the D (5 bases). V lost 5 bases to trimming and J lost 4 bases, with 16 bases between them. This CDR3 has 15 amino acids. Germline V gives CDR1 SGHTA, CDR2 FQGNSA. The DNA for the CDR3 is TGTGCCAGCAGCCCCCGGGGTTGGGTCGCAGATACGCAGTATTTT. Its protein product is CASSPRGWVADTQYF.

This clone was found a few times. This chain links TRBV14 with TRBJ2-7; 7 bases line up with TRBD1. CDR3 length equals 15 residues. The germline CDR1 and CDR2 sequences are SGHDN and FVKESK. The V gene end was trimmed by 4 bases and the J gene end by 0 bases; junction bases not matched to a gene: 6. The CDR3, as DNA: TGTGCCAGCAGCCGGTATGCAGGGGGCTCCTACGAGCAGTACTTC. Translating it yields CASSRYAGGSYEQYF.

The rearrangement uses TRBV11-2 and TRBJ2-5; TRBD2 is a possible D gene (6 bases). V was pared by 5 bases and J by 5 bases, with 12 bases between. The CDR3 extends over 13 amino acids. Germline values: CDR1 SGHAT, CDR2 FQNNGV. Here the CDR3 reads CASSPTAGETQYF. For the CDR3, the DNA is TGTGCCAGCAGCCCAACGGCGGGGGAGACCCAGTACTTC.

This clone was found once. The CDR3 nucleotides are TGTGCCAGCAGCTTAACTAGCGGGGGGTCCTACGAGCAGTACTTC. Translated: CASSLTSGGSYEQYF. The gene calls are TRBV7-6 and TRBJ2-5; 12 bases are shared with TRBD2. The J call is uncertain, as TRBJ2-7 better fits the DNA end. In germline, CDR1 is SGHVS, CDR2 FNYEAQ. The CDR3 consists of 15 residues.

V gene TRBV2 combines with J gene TRBJ2-7, with 7 bases aligning to TRBD1. CDR3 length: 13 amino acids. V trimming: 5 bases; J trimming: 4 bases; junction bases outside the gene matches: 5. The germline V gene has CDR1 SNHLY and CDR2 FYNNEI. CDR3 loop: CASSRTGDYEQYF. CDR3 DNA sequence: TGTGCCAGCAGTCGGACAGGAGATTACGAGCAGTACTTC.

The chain combines TRBV11-2 with TRBJ2-4, with 10 nucleotides matching TRBD2. Losses at the gene ends were 0 bases for V and 8 bases for J; bases not matched to a gene: 4. Germline-derived CDR1 and CDR2 are SGHAT and FQNNGV. This CDR3 comprises 15 residues. The CDR3 sequence is CASSLEGTSDHIQYF. The CDR3 DNA sequence: TGTGCCAGCAGCTTAGAAGGGACTAGCGATCACATTCAGTACTTC.

The genes are TRBV9 and TRBJ2-6; D not resolved. Germline V gene lookup returns CDR1 SGDLS and CDR2 YYNGEE. The CDR3 is 15 amino acids. Trimming took 6 bases from V and 0 from J, leaving 10 bases between them. The CDR3 DNA sequence: TGTGCCAGCACCCGGTCGGTCTCTGGGGCCAACGTCCTGACTTTC. It encodes CASTRSVSGANVLTF. The full variable domain, rest sourced from reference TRBV9 and TRBJ2-6, is DSGVTQTPKHLITATGQRVTLRCSPRSGDLSVYWYQQSLDQGLQFLIQYYNGEERAKGNILERFSAQQFPDLHSELNLSSLELGDSALYFCASTRSVSGANVLTFGAGSRLTVL.

This clone occurred a few times. The genes are TRBV6-6 and TRBJ1-1; the D is unclear. V was trimmed by 5 bases and J by 3 bases, leaving 10 bases between them. CDR1 and CDR2 from the germline V gene are MNHNY and SVGAGI (reference sequence). The CDR3 has 13 residues. CDR3 residues: CASSGRAYTEAFF. CDR3 nucleotides: TGTGCCAGCAGTGGGAGGGCCTACACTGAAGCTTTCTTT.

The J gene is TRBJ2-5, the V gene TRBV2; D gene uncertain. The end of the DNA is better explained by TRBJ2-7, so the J call may be wrong. CDR3 length: 12 amino acids. Germline loops: CDR1 SNHLY, CDR2 FYNNEI. CDR3 coding DNA: TGTGCCAGCAGTGTCCTCTCCTACGAGCAGTACTTC. The encoded protein is CASSVLSYEQYF.

In this sample, this clone turned up once. This chain connects TRBV5-4 to TRBJ2-1; 8 nucleotides align to TRBD1. V lost 4 bases to trimming and J lost 2 bases; unmatched junction nucleotides: 11. The V gene's germline CDR1 is SGHNT and CDR2 YYREEE (reference sequence). The CDR3 has 17 amino acids. CDR3 DNA: TGTGCCAGCAGCATACGACAGGGGATGTCGACCTACAATGAGCAGTTCTTC. This sequence encodes CASSIRQGMSTYNEQFF.

This clone came up a few times. The V gene is TRBV11-2, the J gene TRBJ2-3; tentative D call: TRBD2 (5 bases). The CDR3 is 16 amino acids. Trimming removed 2 bases from V and 4 bases from J, with 16 bases in between. The germline gives CDR1 SGHAT, CDR2 FQNNGV. The CDR3 sequence is CASSLWAASSADTQYF. The CDR3 DNA reads as TGTGCCAGCAGCTTATGGGCTGCTAGCAGTGCAGATACGCAGTATTTT.

The gene calls are TRBV2 and TRBJ2-3, with 7 nucleotides matching TRBD2. Germline values: CDR1 SNHLY, CDR2 FYNNEI. J was trimmed by 6 bases and V by 7 bases; bases with no gene match: 1. The CDR3 runs to 11 residues. The CDR3 here is CASTGGDTQYF. The CDR3 region has the DNA TGTGCCAGCACCGGGGGGGATACGCAGTATTTT.

The V call is TRBV7-6, the J call TRBJ2-2; TRBD2 is a possible D gene (5 bases). V was pared by 3 bases and J by 6 bases, with 8 bases between. This CDR3 is 13 amino acids long. Germline CDR1 is SGHVS and CDR2 is FNYEAQ. CDR3 sequence: CASSLDFAGELFF. In nucleotides, the CDR3 is TGTGCCAGCAGCTTGGACTTCGCCGGGGAGCTGTTTTTT.

V and J are TRBV11-2 and TRBJ2-5; D is ambiguous. The CDR3 totals 13 residues. V lost 1 base and J 2 bases, leaving 5 bases between the germline ends. In germline, CDR1 is SGHAT, CDR2 FQNNGV. This CDR3 reads CASSLGSQETQYF. CDR3 bases: TGTGCCAGCAGCTTAGGTTCACAAGAGACCCAGTACTTC.

CDR3 amino acids: CASSLEPGGAPQHF. CDR3 sequence (DNA): TGTGCCAGCAGCTTGGAGCCCGGGGGGGCGCCCCAGCATTTT. This rearrangement joins TRBV7-2 to TRBJ1-5; perhaps TRBD1 as D (6 bases). Between the trimmed V and J ends, which lost 3 bases and 9 bases, there was a span of 15 bases. CDR3 length: 14 amino acids. The germline V gene has CDR1 SGHTA and CDR2 FQGNSA.

This chain uses TRBV12-2 with TRBJ1-2; TRBD1 reflects the table's D call only, with no check against the DNA. TRBV12-2 is shown as a pseudogene. This CDR3 has 18 residues. In DNA form, the CDR3 reads TGTGCAAGTCGCCCGATCACCGGGACAGGGCTTCTACTCTATGGCTACACCTTC. Translated: CASRPITGTGLLLYGYTF.

This clone was counted between two and nine times. This chain uses TRBV4-2 with TRBJ2-4, with 7 bases fitting TRBD1. J lost 7 bases, V lost 0 bases, and 6 bases had no gene match. Germline CDR1 is LGHNA and CDR2 is YNFKEQ. The CDR3 is 15 residues long. The chain's CDR3 is CASSQDPEQGNIQYF. The CDR3, as DNA: TGTGCCAGCAGCCAAGATCCCGAACAGGGGAACATTCAGTACTTC.

This clone has only a few counts. The chain combines TRBV5-1 with TRBJ2-3, with D perhaps TRBD2 (6 bases). CDR1 is SGHRS, CDR2 YFSETQ, per germline. The CDR3 runs 14 residues. The ends were cut back, 7 bases at V and 2 bases at J, with 14 bases in the middle. DNA for the CDR3: TGCGCCAGCTGCACGTCGGGGGACACAGATACGCAGTATTTT. Its translation: CASCTSGDTDTQYF.

This clone was counted only a few times. The V and J genes are TRBV9 and TRBJ1-6; 10 bases are a match to TRBD1. The V gene's germline CDR1 is SGDLS and CDR2 YYNGEE. V trimming: 3 bases; J trimming: 7 bases; junction bases outside the gene matches: 4. This CDR3 region has 15 residues. The CDR3 nucleotides are TGTGCCAGCAGCGCGGGACAGGGGAAAAATTCACCCCTCCACTTT. This codes for CASSAGQGKNSPLHF.

The chain couples TRBV19 to TRBJ1-6; 10 bases are shared with TRBD1. J gave up 7 bases and V 6 bases, and 3 bases lay outside the gene matches. This CDR3 is built from 14 residues. The V gene's germline CDR1 is LNHDA and CDR2 SQIVND (reference sequence). CDR3 loop: CASRWGQGNSPLHF. The DNA for the CDR3 is TGTGCCAGTAGATGGGGACAGGGGAATTCACCCCTCCACTTT. Full variable domain (missing parts from reference TRBV19 and TRBJ1-6): DGGITQSPKYLFRKEGQNVTLSCEQNLNHDAMYWYRQDPGQGLRLIYYSQIVNDFQKGDIAEGYSVSREKKESFPLTVTSAQKNPTAFYLCASRWGQGNSPLHFGNGTRLTVT.